Shown below are 16 T cell receptor beta chains from a single sample sequenced in a study of blood T cells in healthy people across ages. Combining a sample-barcoded 5' primer with a J-beta primer mix, a second PCR ran for roughly 6 to 12 cycles. Via MiXCR, TCRdb re-called the 5' RACE reads, giving one row per CDR3 protein. The sample contains approximately 1.5 million distinct CDR3 sequences, approximately 32% of which appear only once. Sequenced material: blood. The source is a woman in her 30s in good health.

This clonotype appeared a few times. V usage is TRBV20-1 and J usage is TRBJ2-7, with 12 bases lining up with TRBD2. With V trimmed by 0 bases and J by 3 bases, 6 bases remained unmatched. The CDR3 runs 16 residues. Germline assignment: CDR1 DFQATT and CDR2 SNEGSKA (reference sequence). The CDR3 coding sequence is TGCAGTGCTAGAGATACCGGACTAGCGGGAATCTACGAGCAGTACTTC. It is translated as CSARDTGLAGIYEQYF.

In its sample, this clonotype was seen a few times. The chain recombines TRBV4-1 with TRBJ2-1, with D hard to call. Germline V gives CDR1 MGHRA, CDR2 YSYEKL. This CDR3 contains 16 residues. Between the trimmed V and J ends, which lost 4 bases and 7 bases, there was a span of 20 bases. The CDR3 DNA follows: TGCGCCAGCAGCCCTGGTGGTAAGGGCCGCCTGAATGAGCAGTTCTTC. This encodes CASSPGGKGRLNEQFF.

Notes on this clonotype: Since the CDR3 does not end with the conserved phenylalanine or tryptophan, this likely comes from a read error. CDR3 sequence reads: CASSQAAFTGELFV. CDR3 coding DNA: TGTGCCAGCAGCCAAGCCGCGTTTACCGGGGAGCTGTTTGTT. This chain links TRBV4-2 with TRBJ2-2, with D uncertain. Deletions cut 1 base from V and 5 bases from J, with 8 bases between. The CDR3 consists of 14 residues. Germline V CDR1 and CDR2: LGHNA, YNFKEQ.

This clonotype was recorded many times. This chain joins TRBV29-1 and TRBJ2-3, with 11 bases fitting TRBD1. Germline assignment: CDR1 SQVTM and CDR2 ANQGSEA. CDR3 length equals 16 residues. V shed 2 bases and J 4 bases; nucleotides not matched to a gene: 8. The CDR3 region has the DNA TGCAGCGTTGAACTGATGTCGGGACAGGGGGCAGATACGCAGTATTTT. It is translated as CSVELMSGQGADTQYF.

Details on this clonotype: A read error may account for a junction end that differs from germline. The rearrangement joins TRBV27 to TRBJ2-7, with 7 bases identical to TRBD1. The germline gives CDR1 MNHEY, CDR2 SMNVEV (reference sequence). This CDR3 has 14 residues. The CDR3 loop reads CTSSLWQGDYEQYF. The DNA of the CDR3 is TGTACCAGCAGTTTATGGCAGGGGGACTACGAGCAGTACTTC.

This chain connects TRBV13 to TRBJ2-3; D call uncertain. Trimming pared 5 bases from V and 5 bases from J, leaving 14 bases between. The CDR3 consists of 14 residues. Germline loops: CDR1 PRHDT, CDR2 FYEKMQ (reference sequence). CDR3 in DNA: TGTGCCAGCAGCCCCCAGGAAAACGTAGATACGCAGTATTTT. This encodes CASSPQENVDTQYF.

V and J are TRBV5-1 and TRBJ1-1; 7 bases map to TRBD1. J gave up 1 base and V 5 bases, and 5 bases lay outside the gene matches. The CDR3 length is 14 residues. Germline V gene sequence: CDR1 SGHRS, CDR2 YFSETQ. CDR3 amino acids: CASRAGGPNTEAFF. CDR3 sequence (DNA): TGCGCCAGCAGGGCAGGGGGGCCGAACACTGAAGCTTTCTTT.

V is TRBV11-2 and J is TRBJ2-7, with TRBD2 identical over 12 bases. Germline lookup yields CDR1 SGHAT and CDR2 FQNNGV. There are 16 residues in the CDR3. The junction had 7 bases not matched to a gene; V was cut back by 1 base and J by 6 bases. CDR3 nucleotides: TGTGCCAGCAGCTTAGTTCGACTAGCGGGGGTCCTCGAGCAGTACTTC. This translates into CASSLVRLAGVLEQYF.

V usage is TRBV11-2 and J usage is TRBJ1-2, with D perhaps TRBD1 (6 bases). The CDR3 runs 15 residues. Between the trimmed V and J ends, which lost 2 bases and 2 bases, there was a span of 12 bases. Germline lookup yields CDR1 SGHAT and CDR2 FQNNGV. Here the CDR3 reads CASSLSEGGNYGYTF. DNA of the CDR3: TGTGCCAGCAGCTTAAGTGAAGGGGGAAACTATGGCTACACCTTC.

This clonotype occurred a few times. The V gene is TRBV6-2 or TRBV6-3, the J gene TRBJ1-2; 7 bases are shared with TRBD1. Germline CDR1 reads MNHEY; CDR2 reads SVGEGT. This CDR3 is built from 15 residues. With V trimmed by 6 bases and J by 5 bases, 12 bases remained unmatched. In DNA form, the CDR3 reads TGTGCCAGCAGGAACAGGGGCACGGGGTCTTATGGCTACACCTTC. Translating gives CASRNRGTGSYGYTF.

The CDR3, as DNA: TGCAGCGTTGAAAGTGGGCAGGGGACTGAAGCTTTCTTT. This gives the protein CSVESGQGTEAFF. The chain couples TRBV29-1 to TRBJ1-1, with D possibly being TRBD1 (6 bases). From germline, CDR1 is SQVTM and CDR2 ANQGSEA. Trimming removed 2 bases at V and 5 bases at J, with 12 bases between. The CDR3 runs to 13 residues.

This clonotype was detected a few times. The chain links TRBV6-1 to TRBJ2-7; D assignment may be TRBD1 or TRBD2 (5 bases each). The germline CDR1 and CDR2 sequences are MNHNS and SASEGT. V lost 0 bases to trimming and J lost 4 bases, with 19 bases between them. The length of the CDR3 is 17 residues. This chain's CDR3 is CASSEAVTTGTGYEQYF. CDR3 bases: TGTGCCAGCAGTGAAGCGGTAACCACCGGGACCGGTTACGAGCAGTACTTC.

This clonotype has more than one count but fewer than ten. The rearrangement joins TRBV4-2 to TRBJ2-1, with D possibly TRBD2 on 6 matching bases. There are 16 residues in the CDR3. V lost 0 bases to trimming and J lost 0 bases, with 9 bases between them. Germline V gene lookup returns CDR1 LGHNA and CDR2 YNFKEQ. The CDR3 protein is CASSQEGGISYNEQFF. The CDR3 region has the DNA TGTGCCAGCAGCCAAGAAGGCGGGATCTCCTACAATGAGCAGTTCTTC.

A few counts support this clonotype. The V gene is TRBV7-9, the J gene TRBJ2-7, with TRBD2 matching 10 bases. Germline V gene data show CDR1 as SEHNR and CDR2 as FQNEAQ (reference sequence). This CDR3 is built from 15 residues. The junction had 5 bases not matched to a gene; V was cut back by 0 bases and J by 6 bases. In DNA, the CDR3 is TGTGCCAGCAGCTTAGCAGGAGCGGGAGGGACCGAGCAGTACTTC. Translating gives CASSLAGAGGTEQYF.

The chain links TRBV27 to TRBJ2-7; 11 bases agree with TRBD2. Trimming cost V 5 bases and J 3 bases; bases outside gene matches: 6. CDR3 length: 15 amino acids. CDR1 is MNHEY, CDR2 SMNVEV, per germline (reference sequence). For the CDR3, the DNA is TGTGCCAGCAGTCCGACTAGCGGGAATCACTACGAGCAGTACTTC. Residues: CASSPTSGNHYEQYF.

V is TRBV5-1 and J is TRBJ2-1, with a possible D match to TRBD1 (6 bases). The V end lost 4 bases, the J end lost 6 bases, and 20 bases lay between the germline ends. The CDR3 covers 16 residues. Germline CDR1 is SGHRS and CDR2 is YFSETQ. The CDR3 protein is CASSGGNSRGGNEQFF. Here the CDR3 DNA reads TGCGCCAGCAGCGGGGGTAATTCGCGAGGGGGCAATGAGCAGTTCTTC.